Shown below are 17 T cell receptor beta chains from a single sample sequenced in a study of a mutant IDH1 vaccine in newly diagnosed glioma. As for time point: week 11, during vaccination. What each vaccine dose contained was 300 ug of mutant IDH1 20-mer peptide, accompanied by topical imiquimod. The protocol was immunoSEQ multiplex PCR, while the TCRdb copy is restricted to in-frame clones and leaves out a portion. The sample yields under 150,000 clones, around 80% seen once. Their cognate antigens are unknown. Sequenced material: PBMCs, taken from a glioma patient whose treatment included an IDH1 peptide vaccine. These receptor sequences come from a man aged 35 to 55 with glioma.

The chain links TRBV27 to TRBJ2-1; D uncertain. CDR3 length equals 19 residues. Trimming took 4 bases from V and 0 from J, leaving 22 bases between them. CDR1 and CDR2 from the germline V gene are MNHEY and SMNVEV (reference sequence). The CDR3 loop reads CASSSLLSAAASSYNEQFF. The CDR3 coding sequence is TGTGCCAGCAGTTCCCTCCTTTCCGCTGCGGCTAGCTCCTACAATGAGCAGTTCTTC.

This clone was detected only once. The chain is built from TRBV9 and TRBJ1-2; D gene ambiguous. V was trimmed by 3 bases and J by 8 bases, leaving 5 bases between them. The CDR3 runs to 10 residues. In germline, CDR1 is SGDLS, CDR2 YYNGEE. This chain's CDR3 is CASSGVGYTF. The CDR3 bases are TGTGCCAGCAGCGGCGTCGGCTACACCTTC.

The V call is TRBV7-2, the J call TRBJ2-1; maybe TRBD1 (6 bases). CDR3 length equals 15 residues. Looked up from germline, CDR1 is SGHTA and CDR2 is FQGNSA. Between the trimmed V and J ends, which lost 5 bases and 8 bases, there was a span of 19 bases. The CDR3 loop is CASSPGQFWVDEQFF. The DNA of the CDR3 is TGTGCCAGCAGCCCCGGACAGTTTTGGGTTGATGAGCAGTTCTTC.

The CDR3 DNA reads as TGTGCCAGTAGTTTATGGACAGGGGGAAGAATGAACACTGAAGCTTTCTTT. Translated: CASSLWTGGRMNTEAFF. The rearrangement links TRBV19 to TRBJ1-1; 10 bases line up with TRBD1. V lost 5 bases, J lost 0 bases, and 9 bases stayed unmatched. This CDR3 is 17 amino acids long. The germline gives CDR1 LNHDA, CDR2 SQIVND (reference sequence).

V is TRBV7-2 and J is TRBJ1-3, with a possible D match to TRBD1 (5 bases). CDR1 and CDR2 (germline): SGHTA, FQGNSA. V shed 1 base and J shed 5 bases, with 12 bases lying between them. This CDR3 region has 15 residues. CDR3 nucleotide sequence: TGTGCCAGCAGCTTAGAAGCGGCAGGGCGAAACACCATATATTTT. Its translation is CASSLEAAGRNTIYF. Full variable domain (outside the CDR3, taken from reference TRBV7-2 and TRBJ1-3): GAGVSQSPSNKVTEKGKDVELRCDPISGHTALYWYRQSLGQGLEFLIYFQGNSAPDKSGLPSDRFSAERTGGSVSTLTIQRTQQEDSAVYLCASSLEAAGRNTIYFGEGSWLTVV.

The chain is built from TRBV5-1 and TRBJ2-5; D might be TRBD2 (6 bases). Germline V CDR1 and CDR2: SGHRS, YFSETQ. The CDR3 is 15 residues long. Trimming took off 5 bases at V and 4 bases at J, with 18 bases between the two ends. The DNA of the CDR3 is TGCGCCAGCAGGGGGCTAGCGATCCCGGGAGAGACCCAGTACTTC. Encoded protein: CASRGLAIPGETQYF.

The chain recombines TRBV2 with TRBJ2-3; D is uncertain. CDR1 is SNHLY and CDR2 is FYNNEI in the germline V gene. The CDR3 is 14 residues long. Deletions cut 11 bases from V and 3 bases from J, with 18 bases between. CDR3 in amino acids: CAVDKAVTTDTQYF. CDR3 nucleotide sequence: TGTGCCGTAGACAAGGCGGTTACGACAGATACGCAGTATTTT.

The DNA of the CDR3 is TGTGCCGCCGGGCGAGCCCTGAATGAGCAGTTCTTC. Its translation is CAAGRALNEQFF. The rearrangement links TRBV6-5 to TRBJ2-1; D gene uncertain. The CDR3 is 12 residues long. V lost 11 bases and J 7 bases, leaving 15 bases between the germline ends. CDR1 is MNHEY, CDR2 SVGAGI, per germline.

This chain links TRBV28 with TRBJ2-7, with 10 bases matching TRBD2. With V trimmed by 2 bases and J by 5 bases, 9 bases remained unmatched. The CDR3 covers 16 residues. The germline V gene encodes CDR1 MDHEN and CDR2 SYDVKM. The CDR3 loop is CASSLDGSSGSNEQYF. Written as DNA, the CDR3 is TGTGCCAGCAGTTTAGATGGCTCTAGCGGGAGTAACGAGCAGTACTTC.

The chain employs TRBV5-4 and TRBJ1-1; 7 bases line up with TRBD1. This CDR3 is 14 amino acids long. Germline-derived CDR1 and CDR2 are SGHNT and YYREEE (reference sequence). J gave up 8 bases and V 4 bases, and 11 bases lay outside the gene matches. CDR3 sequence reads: CASSRNNYRGEAFF. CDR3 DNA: TGTGCCAGCAGCCGGAACAACTACAGGGGAGAAGCTTTCTTT.

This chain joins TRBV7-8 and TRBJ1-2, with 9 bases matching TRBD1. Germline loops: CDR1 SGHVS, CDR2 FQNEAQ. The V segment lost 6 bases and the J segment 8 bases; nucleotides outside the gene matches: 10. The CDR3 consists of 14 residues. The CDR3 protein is CASSSGGTGHGYTF. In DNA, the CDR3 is TGTGCCAGCAGTTCTGGCGGGACAGGGCACGGCTACACCTTC.

The CDR3, as DNA: TGTGCCAGCAGCGGACTAGCGGGAGTCGACGAGCAGTACTTC. Its protein is CASSGLAGVDEQYF. The chain has TRBV5-5 and TRBJ2-7; 13 bases map to TRBD2. V lost 4 bases, J lost 5 bases, and 3 bases stayed unmatched. CDR3 length: 14 amino acids. Germline V gene sequence: CDR1 SGHKS, CDR2 YYEKEE (reference sequence).

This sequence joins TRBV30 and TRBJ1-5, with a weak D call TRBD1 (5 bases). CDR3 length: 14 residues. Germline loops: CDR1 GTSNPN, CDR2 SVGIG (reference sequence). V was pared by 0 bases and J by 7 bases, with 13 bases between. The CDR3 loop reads CAWSVRAGIQPQHF. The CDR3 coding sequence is TGTGCCTGGAGTGTAAGGGCAGGGATCCAGCCCCAGCATTTT.

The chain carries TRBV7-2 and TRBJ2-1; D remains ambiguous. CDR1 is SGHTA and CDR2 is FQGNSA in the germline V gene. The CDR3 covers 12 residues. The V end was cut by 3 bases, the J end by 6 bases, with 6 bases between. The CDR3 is CASSFIINEQFF. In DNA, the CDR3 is TGTGCCAGCAGCTTCATCATCAATGAGCAGTTCTTC.

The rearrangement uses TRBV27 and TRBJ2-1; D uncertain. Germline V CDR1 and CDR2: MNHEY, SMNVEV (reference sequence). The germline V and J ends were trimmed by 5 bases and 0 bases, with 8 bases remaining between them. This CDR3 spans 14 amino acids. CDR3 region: CASSPAGSYNEQFF. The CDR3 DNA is TGTGCCAGCAGTCCGGCAGGCTCCTACAATGAGCAGTTCTTC.

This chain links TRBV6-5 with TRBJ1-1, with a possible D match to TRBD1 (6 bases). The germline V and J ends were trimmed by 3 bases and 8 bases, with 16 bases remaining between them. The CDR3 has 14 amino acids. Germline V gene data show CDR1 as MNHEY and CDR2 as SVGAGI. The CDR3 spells CASSYSAGHLEAFF. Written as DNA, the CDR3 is TGTGCCAGCAGTTATAGTGCGGGACATCTAGAAGCTTTCTTT.

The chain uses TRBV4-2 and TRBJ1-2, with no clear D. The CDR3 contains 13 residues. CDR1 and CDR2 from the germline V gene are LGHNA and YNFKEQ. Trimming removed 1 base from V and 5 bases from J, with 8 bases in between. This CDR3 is CASSQAPGYGYTF. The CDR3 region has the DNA TGTGCCAGCAGCCAAGCACCGGGGTATGGCTACACCTTC.